These T cell receptor beta chains were read from a single sample in a study of a mutant IDH1 vaccine in newly diagnosed glioma. Their target antigens are unknown. Sequenced by immunoSEQ multiplex PCR; TCRdb stores in-frame clones only, minus some. The data hold about 43,000 clones, with approximately 84% observed a single time. Sequences were derived from PBMCs, sampled from a glioma patient whose treatment included an IDH1 peptide vaccine. Source of these receptors: a woman between 18 and 29 years old with glioma. Some clones in this sample may be carry-over from other donors' samples. The CDR3 runs from the conserved cysteine through the conserved F or W. D genes are given only for firm matches. Clone size is shown for a subset of rows, as once, few, many or a class of expanded clone.

V	length	D	J	size	DNA	CDR3
TRBV5-1	15	.	TRBJ2-5	.	TGCGCCAGCAGCTTGGGTGGGGGGTCACAAGAGACCCAGTACTTC	CASSLGGGSQETQYF
TRBV29-1	14	TRBD2	TRBJ2-5	.	TGCAGCGTCCCTAGCGGGGGGAGGGGAGAGACCCAGTACTTC	CSVPSGGRGETQYF
TRBV30	11	.	TRBJ2-4	.	TGTGCCTGGGCCGGAGGGGGCATTCAGTACTTC	CAWAGGGIQYF
TRBV7-3	15	TRBD1	TRBJ2-2	.	TGTGCCAGCAGCCAAACAGGGGACAACACCGGGGAGCTGTTTTTT	CASSQTGDNTGELFF
TRBV5-5	16	TRBD1	TRBJ1-5	few	TGTGCCAGCAGTTGGGGGGACAGCATCCCCAATCAGCCCCAGCATTTT	CASSWGDSIPNQPQHF
TRBV5-1	15	.	TRBJ1-5	.	TGCGCCAGCAGCTTGGTTGGGGCCGGGGATCAGCCCCAGCATTTT	CASSLVGAGDQPQHF
TRBV13	13	TRBD2	TRBJ2-1	.	TGTGCCAGCAGACAAGCGGGAGTTAATGAGCAGTTCTTC	CASRQAGVNEQFF
TRBV4-2	17	.	TRBJ1-6	.	TGTGCCAGCAGCCAAGAGAGCCAGGTATGGGTTGGGTCACCCCTCCACTTT	CASSQESQVWVGSPLHF
TRBV6-5	14	.	TRBJ2-7	.	TGTGCCAGCAGTTACTCGTGGACCTCCTACGAGCAGTACTTC	CASSYSWTSYEQYF
TRBV30	14	.	TRBJ1-2	.	TGTGCCTGGAGTGTAAGACAGACCAACTATGGCTACACCTTC	CAWSVRQTNYGYTF
TRBV4-2	15	TRBD2	TRBJ2-2	once	TGTGCCAGCAGCCACTTAGCGGGTGGCACCGGGGAGCTGTTTTTT	CASSHLAGGTGELFF
TRBV14	13	TRBD2	TRBJ2-5	once	TGTGCCAGCAGCAGTGGACTAGCGGAGACCCAGTACTTC	CASSSGLAETQYF
TRBV10-1	16	TRBD1	TRBJ1-1	.	TGCGCCAGCAGTGAGTGGCCAGGGGGCGGATTCACTGAAGCTTTCTTT	CASSEWPGGGFTEAFF
TRBV7-3	13	.	TRBJ1-1	.	TGTGCCAGCAGCTTAACAGGGGACACTGAAGCTTTCTTT	CASSLTGDTEAFF
TRBV6-4	11	.	TRBJ1-3	.	TGTGCCAGCAGGCTCCGCGACACCATATATTTT	CASRLRDTIYF
TRBV9	16	.	TRBJ2-5	.	TGTGCCAGCAGCGTATCGGTGGACCCCCGGAAAGAGACCCAGTACTTC	CASSVSVDPRKETQYF
TRBV6-4	16	.	TRBJ2-2	.	TGTGCCAGCAGCCCCCGCAGTGTGGGGAACACCGGGGAGCTGTTTTTT	CASSPRSVGNTGELFF
TRBV4-3	16	.	TRBJ2-2	.	TGCGCCAGCAGCCGTAGCCTCGGTTCGAACACCGGGGAGCTGTTTTTT	CASSRSLGSNTGELFF
TRBV6-1	15	TRBD1	TRBJ1-3	.	TGTGCCAGCAGTGCCACGACAGGGTACCAAAACACCATATATTTT	CASSATTGYQNTIYF
TRBV5-1	14	.	TRBJ1-5	.	TGCGCCAGCAGCTTGGCTGGGGGCGGTCAGCCCCAGCATTTT	CASSLAGGGQPQHF
TRBV6-1	15	.	TRBJ1-2	.	TGTGCCAGCTCGTCCCGGGTGGGGGCTAACTATGGCTACACCTTC	CASSSRVGANYGYTF
TRBV11-3	15	.	TRBJ2-4	.	TGTGCCAGCAGCCCGACGAGGGCCGGGGGAAACATTCAGTACTTC	CASSPTRAGGNIQYF
TRBV15	17	TRBD1	TRBJ2-3	.	TGTGCCACCAGCAGAGACAGACAGGGCCTGGACACAGATACGCAGTATTTT	CATSRDRQGLDTDTQYF
TRBV29-1	15	TRBD2	TRBJ2-3	once	TGCAGCGTTGAAGGGACTAGAATTCGCGCAGATACGCAGTATTTT	CSVEGTRIRADTQYF
TRBV11-3	15	.	TRBJ1-1	.	TGTGCCAGCAGCTTAAGGTCGGGTAGAAACACTGAAGCTTTCTTT	CASSLRSGRNTEAFF
TRBV2	14	TRBD2	TRBJ2-1	.	TGTGCCAGCAGTCTAGCGGGGGGGAGTAATGAGCAGTTCTTC	CASSLAGGSNEQFF
TRBV30	13	.	TRBJ1-1	.	TGTGCCTGGAGGGTTGGGCGAGACACTGAAGCTTTCTTT	CAWRVGRDTEAFF
TRBV19	13	.	TRBJ1-2	.	TGTGCCAGTAGTGTAACAGGGAACTATGGCTACACCTTC	CASSVTGNYGYTF
TRBV4-2	16	.	TRBJ2-7	.	TGTGCCAGCAGCCCTTATCGGGTAGCGGAATCCTACGAGCAGTACTTC	CASSPYRVAESYEQYF
TRBV7-2	11	.	TRBJ2-3	.	TGTGCCAGCAGCTTATTCGATACGCAGTATTTT	CASSLFDTQYF
TRBV6-1	12	.	TRBJ1-4	.	TGTGCCGGGGCAGGGGCTAATGAAAAACTGTTTTTT	CAGAGANEKLFF
TRBV6-1	14	.	TRBJ2-7	.	TGTGCCAGCAGTGTAGGCCAGGGGAATTACGAGCAGTACTTC	CASSVGQGNYEQYF
TRBV19	13	.	TRBJ2-2	.	TGTGCCAGTAGGTCCAGGGCGAACGGGGAGCTGTTTTTT	CASRSRANGELFF
TRBV7-9	14	.	TRBJ1-5	.	TGTGCCAGCAGCTCGCCAGGGTGGGATCAGCCCCAGCATTTT	CASSSPGWDQPQHF
TRBV5-4	16	.	TRBJ1-1	.	TGTGCCTACCCCGGGCAGACAAACCCCATGAACACTGAAGCTTTCTTT	CAYPGQTNPMNTEAFF
TRBV19	14	.	TRBJ2-1	.	TGTGCCAGTAGTATAGCTTCCACAACCAATGAGCAGTTCTTC	CASSIASTTNEQFF
TRBV14	18	.	TRBJ2-6	.	TGTGCCAGCAGCCAAGATCTGGTTTTAACGGCTGGGGCCAACGTCCTGACTTTC	CASSQDLVLTAGANVLTF
TRBV18	16	.	TRBJ1-1	.	TGTGCCAGCTCACCACTTGACAGTCGAATGAACACTGAAGCTTTCTTT	CASSPLDSRMNTEAFF
TRBV5-8	15	.	TRBJ2-5	.	TGTGCCAGCAGCCCCCGGCAGGGGTTTGTGGAGACCCAGTACTTC	CASSPRQGFVETQYF
TRBV5-4	12	TRBD1	TRBJ1-1	few	TGTGCCAGCAGGGGCGACAGGGGGCAGGCTTTCTTT	CASRGDRGQAFF
TRBV5-4	14	.	TRBJ2-7	.	TGTGCCAGCAGCTTGGAGGTCTCGAGCTACGAGCAGTACTTC	CASSLEVSSYEQYF